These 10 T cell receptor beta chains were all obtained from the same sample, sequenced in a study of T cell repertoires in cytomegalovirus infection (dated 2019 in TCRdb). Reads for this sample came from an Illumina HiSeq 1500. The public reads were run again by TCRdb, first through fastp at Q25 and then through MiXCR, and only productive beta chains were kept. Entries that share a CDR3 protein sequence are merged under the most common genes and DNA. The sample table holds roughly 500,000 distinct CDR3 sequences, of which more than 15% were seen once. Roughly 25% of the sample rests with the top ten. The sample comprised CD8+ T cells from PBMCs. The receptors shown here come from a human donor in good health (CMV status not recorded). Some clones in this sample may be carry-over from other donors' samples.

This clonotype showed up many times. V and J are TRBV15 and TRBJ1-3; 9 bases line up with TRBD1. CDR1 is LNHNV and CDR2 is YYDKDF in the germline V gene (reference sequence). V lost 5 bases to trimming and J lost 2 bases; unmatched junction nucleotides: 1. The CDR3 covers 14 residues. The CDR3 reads CATSGTGTGNTIYF. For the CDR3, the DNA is TGTGCCACCAGCGGGACAGGGACTGGAAACACCATATATTTT.

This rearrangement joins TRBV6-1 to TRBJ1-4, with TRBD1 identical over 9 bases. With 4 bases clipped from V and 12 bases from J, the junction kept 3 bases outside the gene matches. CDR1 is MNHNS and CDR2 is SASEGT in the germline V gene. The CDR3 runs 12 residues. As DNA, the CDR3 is TGTGCCAGCAGTGTGGGGGACAGGGAACTGTTTTTT. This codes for CASSVGDRELFF.

This chain's CDR3 is CASSRRGALGELFF. The CDR3 coding sequence is TGTGCCAGCAGTCGAAGGGGGGCCCTGGGGGAGCTGTTTTTT. The chain joins TRBV9 to TRBJ2-2; TRBD1 or TRBD2 may be the D gene (6 bases each). CDR1 and CDR2 (germline): SGDLS, YYNGEE. Trimming shortened V by 5 bases and J by 8 bases, and 16 bases separated the two germline ends. The CDR3 is made up of 14 amino acids.

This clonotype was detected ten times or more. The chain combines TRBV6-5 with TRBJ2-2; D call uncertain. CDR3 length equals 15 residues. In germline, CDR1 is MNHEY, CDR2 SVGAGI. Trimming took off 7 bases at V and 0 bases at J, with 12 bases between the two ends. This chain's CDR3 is CASNPAPANTGELFF. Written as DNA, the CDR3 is TGTGCCAGCAATCCCGCACCCGCGAACACCGGGGAGCTGTTTTTT.

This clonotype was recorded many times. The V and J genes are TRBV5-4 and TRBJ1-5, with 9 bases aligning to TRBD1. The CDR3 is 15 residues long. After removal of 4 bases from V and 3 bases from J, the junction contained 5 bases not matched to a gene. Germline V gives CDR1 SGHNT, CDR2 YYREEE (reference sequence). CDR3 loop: CASSRDREVNQPQHF. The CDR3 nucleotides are TGTGCCAGCAGCAGGGACAGGGAGGTCAATCAGCCCCAGCATTTT.

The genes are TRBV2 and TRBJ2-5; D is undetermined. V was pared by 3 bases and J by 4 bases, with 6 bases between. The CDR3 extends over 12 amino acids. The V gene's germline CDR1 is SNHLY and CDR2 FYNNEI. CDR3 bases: TGTGCCAGCAGTGACCGGGCAGAGACCCAGTACTTC. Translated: CASSDRAETQYF. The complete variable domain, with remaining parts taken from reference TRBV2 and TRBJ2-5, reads EPEVTQTPSHQVTQMGQEVILRCVPISNHLYFYWYRQILGQKVEFLVSFYNNEISEKSEIFDDQFSVERPDGSNFTLKIRSTKLEDSAMYFCASSDRAETQYFGPGTRLLVL.

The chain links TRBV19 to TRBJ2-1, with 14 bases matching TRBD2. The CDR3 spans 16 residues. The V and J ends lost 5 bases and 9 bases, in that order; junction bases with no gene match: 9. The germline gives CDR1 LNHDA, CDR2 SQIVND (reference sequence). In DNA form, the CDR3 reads TGTGCCAGTAGTCACGGGGGGACTAGCGGGAGTGTTGAGCAGTTCTTC. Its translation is CASSHGGTSGSVEQFF.

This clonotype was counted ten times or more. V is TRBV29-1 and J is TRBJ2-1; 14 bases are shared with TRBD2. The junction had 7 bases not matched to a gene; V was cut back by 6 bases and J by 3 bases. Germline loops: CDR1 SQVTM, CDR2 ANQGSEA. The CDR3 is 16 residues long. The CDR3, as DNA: TGCAGCGTCGCGGGACTAGCGGGAGTGGGCTACAATGAGCAGTTCTTC. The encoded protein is CSVAGLAGVGYNEQFF.

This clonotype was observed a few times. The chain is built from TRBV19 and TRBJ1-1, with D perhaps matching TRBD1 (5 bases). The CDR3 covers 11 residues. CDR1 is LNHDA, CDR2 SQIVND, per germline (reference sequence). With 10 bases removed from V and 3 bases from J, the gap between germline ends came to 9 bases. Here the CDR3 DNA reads TGTGCCACACAGGATTACACTGAAGCTTTCTTT. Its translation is CATQDYTEAFF.

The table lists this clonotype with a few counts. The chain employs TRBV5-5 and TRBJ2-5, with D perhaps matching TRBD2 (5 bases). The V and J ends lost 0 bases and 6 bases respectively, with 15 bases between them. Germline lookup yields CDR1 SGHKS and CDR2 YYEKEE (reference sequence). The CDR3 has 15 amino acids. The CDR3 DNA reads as TGTGCCAGCAGCTTGGTTCTCGGGGATGTGAAGACCCAGTACTTC. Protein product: CASSLVLGDVKTQYF.